This T cell receptor (beta chain) was sequenced for a study of blood T cells in healthy people across ages. Primed by a sample-barcoded 5' primer and a J-beta primer mix, a second PCR proceeded for about 6 to 11 cycles. TCRdb redid the calling of the 5' RACE reads with MiXCR, one entry per CDR3 protein. The table includes fewer than 750,000 distinct CDR3 sequences, 52% detected once. Broader study findings: Getting older went along with TCR beta diversity per million T cells dropping roughly linearly.

This clonotype was observed a few times. Its antigen is unknown. Germline V gene data show CDR1 as MNHNY and CDR2 as SVGAGI (reference sequence). V was cut by 2 bases and J by 0 bases, with 7 bases left in between. The CDR3 totals 14 residues. The receptor was isolated from a woman older than 75 in good health. The chain has TRBV6-6 and TRBJ1-1; TRBD1 might be the D (5 bases). The source material was blood. The CDR3 loop is CASSYDSLNTEAFF. The DNA of the CDR3 is TGTGCCAGCAGTTACGACAGTCTGAACACTGAAGCTTTCTTT.